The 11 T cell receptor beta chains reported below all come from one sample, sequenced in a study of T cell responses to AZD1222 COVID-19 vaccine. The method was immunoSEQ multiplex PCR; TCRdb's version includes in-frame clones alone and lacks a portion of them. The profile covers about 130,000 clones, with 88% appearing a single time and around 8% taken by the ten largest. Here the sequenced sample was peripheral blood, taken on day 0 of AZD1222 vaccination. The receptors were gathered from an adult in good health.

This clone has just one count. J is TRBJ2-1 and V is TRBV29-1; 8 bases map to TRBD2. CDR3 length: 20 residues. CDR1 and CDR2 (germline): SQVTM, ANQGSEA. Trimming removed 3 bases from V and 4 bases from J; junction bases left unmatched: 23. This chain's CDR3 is CSVEGTSGLGDLQPYNEQFF. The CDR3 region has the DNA TGCAGCGTTGAGGGGACCTCGGGACTAGGGGATCTACAACCTTACAATGAGCAGTTCTTC.

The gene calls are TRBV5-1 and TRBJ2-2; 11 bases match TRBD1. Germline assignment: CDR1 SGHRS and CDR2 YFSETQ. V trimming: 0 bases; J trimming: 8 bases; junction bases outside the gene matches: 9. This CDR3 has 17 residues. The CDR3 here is CASSLEVRTGGSGELFF. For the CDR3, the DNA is TGCGCCAGCAGCTTGGAAGTCAGGACAGGGGGCTCGGGGGAGCTGTTTTTT.

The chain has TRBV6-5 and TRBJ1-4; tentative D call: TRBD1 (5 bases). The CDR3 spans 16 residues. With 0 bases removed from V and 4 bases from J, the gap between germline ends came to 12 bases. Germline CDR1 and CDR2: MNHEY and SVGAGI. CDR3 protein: CASSYSGRIDNEKLFF. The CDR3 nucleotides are TGTGCCAGCAGTTACTCGGGACGGATTGATAATGAAAAACTGTTTTTT.

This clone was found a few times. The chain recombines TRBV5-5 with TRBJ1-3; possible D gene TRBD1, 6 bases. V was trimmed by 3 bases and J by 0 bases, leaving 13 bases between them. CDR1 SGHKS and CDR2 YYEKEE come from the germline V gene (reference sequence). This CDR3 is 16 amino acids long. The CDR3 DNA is TGTGCCAGCAGCTCCACTACAGGGAGCTCTGGAAACACCATATATTTT. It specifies CASSSTTGSSGNTIYF.

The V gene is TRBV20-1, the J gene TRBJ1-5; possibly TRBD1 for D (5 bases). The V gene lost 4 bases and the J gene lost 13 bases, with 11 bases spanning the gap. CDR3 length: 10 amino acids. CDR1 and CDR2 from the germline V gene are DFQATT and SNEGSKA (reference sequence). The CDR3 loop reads CSANRDYQHF. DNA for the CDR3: TGCAGTGCTAACCGGGACTATCAGCATTTT.

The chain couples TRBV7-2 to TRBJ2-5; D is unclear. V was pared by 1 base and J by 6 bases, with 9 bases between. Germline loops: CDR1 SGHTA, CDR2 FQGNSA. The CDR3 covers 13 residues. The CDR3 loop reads CASSLGLGKTQYF. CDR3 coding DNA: TGTGCCAGCAGCTTAGGACTGGGCAAGACCCAGTACTTC.

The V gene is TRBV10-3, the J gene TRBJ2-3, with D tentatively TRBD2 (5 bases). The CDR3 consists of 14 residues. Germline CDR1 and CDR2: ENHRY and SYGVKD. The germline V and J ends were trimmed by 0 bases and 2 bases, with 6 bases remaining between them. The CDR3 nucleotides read TGTGCCATCAGTGAGTCAGCGGTCACAGATACGCAGTATTTT. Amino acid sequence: CAISESAVTDTQYF.

The CDR3 region has the DNA TGTGCCAGCAGCTATAGCGGAAGTACCTACGAGCAGTACTTC. Its protein is CASSYSGSTYEQYF. The chain couples TRBV27 to TRBJ2-7, with D tentatively TRBD2 (6 bases). The V end lost 6 bases, the J end lost 2 bases, and 14 bases lay between the germline ends. The germline V gene has CDR1 MNHEY and CDR2 SMNVEV (reference sequence). The CDR3 spans 14 residues.

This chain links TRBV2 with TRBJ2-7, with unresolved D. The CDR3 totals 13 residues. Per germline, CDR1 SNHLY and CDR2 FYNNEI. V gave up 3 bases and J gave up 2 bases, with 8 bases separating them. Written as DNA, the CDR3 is TGTGCCAGCAGTGACATGGGAACCTACGAGCAGTACTTC. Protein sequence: CASSDMGTYEQYF. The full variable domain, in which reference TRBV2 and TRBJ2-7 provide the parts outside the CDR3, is EPEVTQTPSHQVTQMGQEVILRCVPISNHLYFYWYRQILGQKVEFLVSFYNNEISEKSEIFDDQFSVERPDGSNFTLKIRSTKLEDSAMYFCASSDMGTYEQYFGPGTRLTVT.

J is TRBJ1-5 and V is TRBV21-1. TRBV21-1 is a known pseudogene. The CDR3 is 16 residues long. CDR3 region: CASSKGRDYSNQPQHF. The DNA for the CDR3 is TGTGCCAGCAGCAAGGGGCGGGACTATAGCAATCAGCCCCAGCATTTT.

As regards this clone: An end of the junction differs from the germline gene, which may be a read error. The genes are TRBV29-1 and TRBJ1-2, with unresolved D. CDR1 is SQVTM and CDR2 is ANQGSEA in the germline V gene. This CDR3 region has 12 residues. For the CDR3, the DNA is TGCAGCGTGTCGATGGTGGGGTATGGCTACACTTTC. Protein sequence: CSVSMVGYGYTF.